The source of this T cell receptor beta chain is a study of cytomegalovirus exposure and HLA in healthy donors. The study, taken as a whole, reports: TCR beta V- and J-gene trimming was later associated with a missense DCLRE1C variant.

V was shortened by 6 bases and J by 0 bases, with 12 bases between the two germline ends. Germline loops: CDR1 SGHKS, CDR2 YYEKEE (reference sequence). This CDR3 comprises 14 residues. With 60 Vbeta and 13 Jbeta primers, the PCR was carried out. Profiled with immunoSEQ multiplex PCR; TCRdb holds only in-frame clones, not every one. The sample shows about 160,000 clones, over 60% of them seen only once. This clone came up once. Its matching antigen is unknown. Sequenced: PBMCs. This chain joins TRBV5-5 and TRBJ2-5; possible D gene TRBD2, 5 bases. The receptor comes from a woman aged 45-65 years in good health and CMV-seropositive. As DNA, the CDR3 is TGTGCCAGCATCAACCGAGGGTACCAAGAGACCCAGTACTTC. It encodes CASINRGYQETQYF.